This T cell receptor (beta chain) derives from a study of Ad26.COV2.S vaccination and SARS-CoV-2 variants. Across the whole study: Once or twice, 56 days apart, Ad26.COV2.S was delivered intramuscularly. The study, taken as a whole, reports: Reported post-vaccination CD8+ and CD4+ T cell responses to spike showed substantial breadth.

TCRdb's copy holds only in-frame clones and misses some; the assay was immunoSEQ multiplex PCR. The sample holds around 450,000 clones, around 89% seen once. On this clone itself: Its antigen is as yet unknown.

The treatment was: roughly 18 received Ad26.COV2.S at low or high dose, single or two shots; roughly 5 received placebo; per-sample allocation not given. Sampling was done on day 63 after the first vaccine or placebo injection. The CDR3 covers 16 residues. The V end lost 0 bases, the J end lost 8 bases, and 20 bases lay between the germline ends. Per the germline V gene, CDR1 is SGDLS and CDR2 is YYNGEE. Sequenced material: peripheral blood, taken in a trial of Ad26.COV2.S vaccine versus placebo. This chain connects TRBV9 to TRBJ1-2; weak D call: TRBD1 (6 bases). The sequence was obtained from a person aged 18-60 years who received the Ad26.COV2.S COVID-19 vaccine or a placebo. CDR3 in amino acids: CASSVAAGADLGGYTF. In nucleotides, the CDR3 is TGTGCCAGCAGCGTAGCGGCAGGGGCGGATCTCGGCGGCTACACCTTC.